The entry below gives a single T cell receptor beta chain sequence along with its context. The antigen is undetermined. This record comes from a study of T cell responses to AZD1222 COVID-19 vaccine. Regarding the study as a whole: The number of AZD1222 recipients seropositive at baseline was only 5 to 7.

V shed 3 bases and J 6 bases; nucleotides not matched to a gene: 4. Looked up from germline, CDR1 is SGHDT and CDR2 is YYEEEE. CDR3 size: 14 residues. The table came from immunoSEQ multiplex PCR; TCRdb's copy has only in-frame clones and leaves some out. Of 150,000 to 200,000 clones listed, about 90% are singletons. This specimen was peripheral blood, taken on day 0 of MenACWY control vaccination. V gene TRBV5-6 combines with J gene TRBJ1-5; 9 bases map to TRBD1. The TCR sequence derives from an adult in good health. In DNA, the CDR3 is TGTGCCAGCAGCTCAACAGGGGGCGGTCAGCCCCAGCATTTT. Translated, it gives CASSSTGGGQPQHF.